This T cell receptor beta chain derives from a study of CD8 T cells in Susac syndrome. Study-wide results and limits: Only a relatively small number of individuals were included in the TCR sequencing and HLA analysis.

Sequencing of TCR beta covered CD8+ and CD4+ T cells obtained from blood. CD8+ and CD4+ T cells were negatively isolated; TEMRA cells were FACS-enriched. About this clonotype itself: Its antigen is unidentified.

RNA totalling roughly 0.5 to 1 ug underwent reverse transcription with random hexamers. Amplification of TCR beta CDR3 used immunoSEQ multiplex PCR across 54 Vbeta and 13 Jbeta. TCRdb reprocessed the immunoSEQ multiplex PCR reads via MiXCR and lists one record per CDR3 protein. This table holds about 300,000 distinct CDR3 sequences, 65% to 90% found once. There are 16 residues in the CDR3. V lost 3 bases to trimming and J lost 8 bases; unmatched junction nucleotides: 9. Germline loops: CDR1 WNHNN, CDR2 SYGVQD (reference sequence). This sequence originates from a human donor with multiple sclerosis. Sample: CD8+ T cells from PBMCs. This rearrangement joins TRBV10-1 to TRBJ2-3, with TRBD2 identical over 12 bases. The DNA for the CDR3 is TGCGCCAGCAGTGACCCCGACGCTAGCGGGAGGGTTACGCAGTATTTT. Residues: CASSDPDASGRVTQYF.